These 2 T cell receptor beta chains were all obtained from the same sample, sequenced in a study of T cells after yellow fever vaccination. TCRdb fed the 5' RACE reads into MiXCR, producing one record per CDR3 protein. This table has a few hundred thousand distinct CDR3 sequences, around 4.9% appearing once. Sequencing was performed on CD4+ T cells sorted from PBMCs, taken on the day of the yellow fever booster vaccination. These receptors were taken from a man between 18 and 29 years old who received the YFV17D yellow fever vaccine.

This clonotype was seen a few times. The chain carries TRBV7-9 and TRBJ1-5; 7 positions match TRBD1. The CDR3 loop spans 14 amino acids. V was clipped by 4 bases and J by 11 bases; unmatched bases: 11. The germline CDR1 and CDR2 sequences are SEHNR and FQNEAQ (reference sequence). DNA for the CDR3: TGTGCCAGCAGCTCCGGACAGGTCCCAGGGGCCCAGCATTTT. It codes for CASSSGQVPGAQHF.

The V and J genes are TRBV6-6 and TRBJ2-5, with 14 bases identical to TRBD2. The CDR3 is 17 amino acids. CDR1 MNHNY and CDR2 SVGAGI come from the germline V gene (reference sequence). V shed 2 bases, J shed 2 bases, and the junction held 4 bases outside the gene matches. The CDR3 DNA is TGTGCCAGCAGTTACACGACTAGCGGGGGGGAGCAAGAGACCCAGTACTTC. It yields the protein CASSYTTSGGEQETQYF.